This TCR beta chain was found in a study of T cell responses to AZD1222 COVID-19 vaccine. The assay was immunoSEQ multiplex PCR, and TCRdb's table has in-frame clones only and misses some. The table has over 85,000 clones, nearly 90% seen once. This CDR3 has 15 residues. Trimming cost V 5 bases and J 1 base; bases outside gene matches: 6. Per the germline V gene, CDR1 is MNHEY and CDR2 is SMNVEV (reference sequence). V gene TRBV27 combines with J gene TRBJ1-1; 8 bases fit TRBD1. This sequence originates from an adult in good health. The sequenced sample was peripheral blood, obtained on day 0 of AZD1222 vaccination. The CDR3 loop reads CASSPRGQGNTEAFF. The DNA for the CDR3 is TGTGCCAGCAGTCCTCGTGGACAGGGGAACACTGAAGCTTTCTTT.